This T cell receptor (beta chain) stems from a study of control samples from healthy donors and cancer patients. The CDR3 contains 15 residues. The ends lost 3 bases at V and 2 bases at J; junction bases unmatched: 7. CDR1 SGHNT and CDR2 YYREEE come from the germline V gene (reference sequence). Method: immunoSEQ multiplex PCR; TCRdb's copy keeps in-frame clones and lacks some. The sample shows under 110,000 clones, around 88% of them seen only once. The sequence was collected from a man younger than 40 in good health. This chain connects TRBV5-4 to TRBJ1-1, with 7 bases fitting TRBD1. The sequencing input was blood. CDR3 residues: CASSSGRDRNTEAFF. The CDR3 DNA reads TGTGCCAGCAGCTCTGGTAGGGACAGAAACACTGAAGCTTTCTTT. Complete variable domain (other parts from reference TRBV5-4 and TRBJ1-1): ETGVTQSPTHLIKTRGQQVTLRCSSQSGHNTVSWYQQALGQGPQFIFQYYREEENGRGNFPPRFSGLQFPNYSSELNVNALELDDSALYLCASSSGRDRNTEAFFGQGTRLTVV.